These 27 T cell receptor beta chains share one sample of origin, sequenced in a study of blood T cell repertoires in COVID-19. Here immunoSEQ multiplex PCR was the method, and the copy in TCRdb shows in-frame clones only, minus some. The sample comprises around 79,000 clones, about 85% of which are singletons, and approximately 9.7% rests with the top ten. The sequencing input was peripheral blood. These receptors all come from a human donor in a cohort sampled during active COVID-19.

The CDR3 spells CASSFSRNNSPLHF. CDR3 nucleotide sequence: TGTGCCAGCAGCTTTAGCCGTAATAATTCACCCCTCCACTTT. The J gene is TRBJ1-6, the V gene TRBV7-8; D gene unclear. This CDR3 has 14 amino acids. With 3 bases removed from V and 5 bases from J, the gap between germline ends came to 8 bases. Germline V gene lookup returns CDR1 SGHVS and CDR2 FQNEAQ.

The chain employs TRBV3-1 (or the pseudogene TRBV3-2) and TRBJ1-1; TRBD1 matches 9 bases. V gave up 6 bases and J gave up 2 bases; unmatched junction bases: 4. Per germline, CDR1 LGHDT and CDR2 YNNKEL (reference sequence). The CDR3 has 14 amino acids. CDR3 sequence (DNA): TGTGCCAGCAGACGACAGGGGGATAACACTGAAGCTTTCTTT. It encodes CASRRQGDNTEAFF.

V gene TRBV5-1 combines with J gene TRBJ2-2; 7 bases align to TRBD2. This CDR3 has 16 residues. V was clipped by 2 bases and J by 6 bases; unmatched bases: 10. Germline V gene data show CDR1 as SGHRS and CDR2 as YFSETQ. The CDR3 here is CASSLREGEFAGELFF. The CDR3 DNA reads TGCGCCAGCAGCTTAAGGGAGGGTGAATTCGCCGGGGAGCTGTTTTTT.

This sequence joins TRBV7-9 and TRBJ1-6; TRBD1 matches at 7 bases. The germline gives CDR1 SEHNR, CDR2 FQNEAQ (reference sequence). The CDR3 is 14 amino acids. The junction had 6 bases not matched to a gene; V was cut back by 5 bases and J by 8 bases. This CDR3 is CASSPGGRYSPLHF. The DNA for the CDR3 is TGTGCCAGCAGCCCAGGGGGAAGGTATTCACCCCTCCACTTT.

V gene TRBV13 combines with J gene TRBJ2-3; 9 nucleotides agree with TRBD2. V trimming: 2 bases; J trimming: 4 bases; junction bases outside the gene matches: 10. CDR3 size: 17 residues. The germline V gene has CDR1 PRHDT and CDR2 FYEKMQ (reference sequence). CDR3 loop: CASSLYSSGGTADTQYF. CDR3 coding DNA: TGTGCCAGCAGCTTATATTCCAGCGGGGGGACCGCAGATACGCAGTATTTT.

The rearrangement links TRBV5-1 to TRBJ2-2; maybe TRBD1 (5 bases). The CDR3 totals 16 residues. CDR1 and CDR2 from the germline V gene are SGHRS and YFSETQ. The germline V and J ends were trimmed by 4 bases and 2 bases, with 15 bases remaining between them. CDR3 DNA sequence: TGCGCCAGCAGCAACGCGGCCGGACAAAACACCGGGGAGCTGTTTTTT. Its translation is CASSNAAGQNTGELFF. The full variable domain, completed using reference TRBV5-1 and TRBJ2-2, is KAGVTQTPRYLIKTRGQQVTLSCSPISGHRSVSWYQQTPGQGLQFLFEYFSETQRNKGNFPGRFSGRQFSNSRSEMNVSTLELGDSALYLCASSNAAGQNTGELFFGEGSRLTVL.

The CDR3 reads CASNPAGGNTEAFF. The CDR3 DNA reads TGTGCCAGCAACCCCGCCGGGGGGAACACTGAAGCTTTCTTT. This chain connects TRBV9 to TRBJ1-1, with a tentative D call TRBD1 (5 bases). The V end lost 6 bases, the J end lost 1 base, and 13 bases lay between the germline ends. This CDR3 comprises 14 residues. Germline CDR1 reads SGDLS; CDR2 reads YYNGEE.

V gene TRBV11-2 combines with J gene TRBJ1-5; 7 bases map to TRBD1. The CDR3 spans 16 residues. CDR1 and CDR2 from the germline V gene are SGHAT and FQNNGV. V lost 5 bases, J lost 3 bases, and 10 bases stayed unmatched. The CDR3 DNA is TGTGCCAGCAGCCTGGGACAGACTTTAACCAATCAGCCCCAGCATTTT. Encoded protein: CASSLGQTLTNQPQHF.

This chain links TRBV7-8 with TRBJ2-5, with 14 bases aligning to TRBD2. CDR3 length equals 19 residues. The germline V gene has CDR1 SGHVS and CDR2 FQNEAQ. V gave up 5 bases and J gave up 3 bases; unmatched junction bases: 14. The CDR3 spells CASSPRRPGLAGAEETQYF. Written as DNA, the CDR3 is TGTGCCAGCAGCCCTAGGCGACCGGGACTAGCGGGGGCCGAAGAGACCCAGTACTTC.

The rearrangement uses TRBV24-1 and TRBJ2-1, with 9 positions matching TRBD1. Trimming cost V 5 bases and J 8 bases; bases outside gene matches: 12. In germline, CDR1 is KGHDR, CDR2 SFDVKD. The CDR3 totals 16 residues. The CDR3 sequence: CATSASWGQGAHEQFF. CDR3 nucleotides: TGTGCCACCAGTGCAAGCTGGGGACAGGGTGCCCATGAGCAGTTCTTC.

The chain couples TRBV20-1 to TRBJ2-3; D possibly corresponds to TRBD2 (7 bases). This CDR3 has 15 residues. The V gene lost 3 bases and the J gene lost 1 base, with 14 bases spanning the gap. Germline assignment: CDR1 DFQATT and CDR2 SNEGSKA (reference sequence). CDR3 protein: CSASATGRGTDTQYF. CDR3 bases: TGCAGTGCTAGTGCCACAGGGAGGGGCACAGATACGCAGTATTTT.

The CDR3 loop is CASSLSRLLVEPQHF. CDR3 nucleotide sequence: TGTGCCAGCAGTTTAAGCCGATTATTGGTGGAGCCCCAGCATTTT. V and J are TRBV27 and TRBJ1-5; D remains ambiguous. CDR1 MNHEY and CDR2 SMNVEV come from the germline V gene (reference sequence). V gave up 2 bases and J gave up 8 bases, with 16 bases separating them. The CDR3 spans 15 residues.

The rearrangement links TRBV6-5 to TRBJ2-5; 8 nucleotides line up with TRBD1. After removal of 2 bases from V and 5 bases from J, the junction contained 4 bases not matched to a gene. The germline gives CDR1 MNHEY, CDR2 SVGAGI. This CDR3 is 14 amino acids long. In nucleotides, the CDR3 is TGTGCCAGCAGTTACGGACAGGGTGGGGAGACCCAGTACTTC. Translation gives CASSYGQGGETQYF.

This chain links TRBV3-1 (or the pseudogene TRBV3-2) with TRBJ2-3; 8 bases agree with TRBD1. V gave up 0 bases and J gave up 2 bases; unmatched junction bases: 10. Germline V gene data show CDR1 as LGHDT and CDR2 as YNNKEL (reference sequence). The CDR3 covers 18 residues. CDR3 nucleotides: TGTGCCAGCAGCCAAGATCTCGGACAGGGAACCCCCACAGATACGCAGTATTTT. As protein: CASSQDLGQGTPTDTQYF.

V gene TRBV19 combines with J gene TRBJ1-4, with 7 bases aligning to TRBD1. The CDR3 runs to 12 residues. Germline V gene data show CDR1 as LNHDA and CDR2 as SQIVND (reference sequence). DNA of the CDR3: TGTGCAACAGGGGAAGTTGATGAAAAACTGTTTTTT. It translates to CATGEVDEKLFF. Full variable domain (rest looked up from reference TRBV19 and TRBJ1-4): DGGITQSPKYLFRKEGQNVTLSCEQNLNHDAMYWYRQDPGQGLRLIYYSQIVNDFQKGDIAEGYSVSREKKESFPLTVTSAQKNPTAFYLCATGEVDEKLFFGSGTQLSVL.

The chain has TRBV5-1 and TRBJ2-7; 7 nucleotides align to TRBD1. Per germline, CDR1 SGHRS and CDR2 YFSETQ. The CDR3 totals 15 residues. With 4 bases clipped from V and 1 base from J, the junction kept 8 bases outside the gene matches. The CDR3 here is CASSPRQGTSYEQYF. CDR3 bases: TGCGCCAGCAGCCCCCGACAGGGTACATCCTACGAGCAGTACTTC.

The chain links TRBV6-6 to TRBJ1-4; 10 bases agree with TRBD1. CDR1 is MNHNY and CDR2 is SVGAGI in the germline V gene (reference sequence). V shed 5 bases and J 6 bases; nucleotides not matched to a gene: 12. This CDR3 comprises 17 residues. CDR3 sequence (DNA): TGTGCCAGCAGTCGGACAGGGGGTTCCTTTAGAGATGAAAAACTGTTTTTT. Translated, it gives CASSRTGGSFRDEKLFF.

The chain carries TRBV6-5 and TRBJ1-6; D gene uncertain. CDR1 is MNHEY, CDR2 SVGAGI, per germline. The V gene lost 0 bases and the J gene lost 7 bases, with 10 bases spanning the gap. The CDR3 contains 15 residues. CDR3 sequence: CASSYSTGVNSPLHF. Written as DNA, the CDR3 is TGTGCCAGCAGTTACTCAACGGGTGTCAATTCACCCCTCCACTTT.

The chain has TRBV9 and TRBJ2-7, with 7 bases lining up with TRBD1. The CDR3 sequence is 14 residues long. V shed 4 bases, J shed 7 bases, and the junction held 11 bases outside the gene matches. The germline V gene encodes CDR1 SGDLS and CDR2 YYNGEE. The CDR3 region is CASSPGQATGEQYF. The DNA for the CDR3 is TGTGCCAGCAGCCCCGGACAGGCCACGGGGGAGCAGTACTTC.

The rearrangement links TRBV7-8 to TRBJ2-5; possible D gene TRBD2, 5 bases. The CDR3 runs 12 residues. CDR1 and CDR2 (germline): SGHVS, FQNEAQ. The V end lost 1 base, the J end lost 5 bases, and 5 bases lay between the germline ends. The CDR3: CASSLGRETQYF. The CDR3 region has the DNA TGTGCCAGCAGCTTAGGGAGGGAGACCCAGTACTTC.

The V gene is TRBV2, the J gene TRBJ2-5; 16 bases line up with TRBD2. CDR1 SNHLY and CDR2 FYNNEI come from the germline V gene. With V trimmed by 6 bases and J by 7 bases, 11 bases remained unmatched. The CDR3 sequence is 17 residues long. In DNA, the CDR3 is TGTGCCAGCAGGGCCGGGACTAGCGGGGGGGGAGGAGGGACCCAGTACTTC. Translation gives CASRAGTSGGGGGTQYF.

J is TRBJ2-5 and V is TRBV7-2; 9 positions match TRBD2. The CDR3 is 18 residues long. CDR1 SGHTA and CDR2 FQGNSA come from the germline V gene. The V segment lost 0 bases and the J segment 5 bases; nucleotides outside the gene matches: 13. CDR3 region: CASSLAVPGTSFKETQYF. The CDR3 DNA follows: TGTGCCAGCAGCTTAGCGGTCCCCGGGACTAGCTTCAAGGAGACCCAGTACTTC.

The chain carries TRBV29-1 and TRBJ2-1, with 10 bases identical to TRBD1. CDR3 length: 13 residues. Germline values: CDR1 SQVTM, CDR2 ANQGSEA. V lost 6 bases, J lost 7 bases, and 6 bases stayed unmatched. The DNA of the CDR3 is TGCAGCGTCGCAGGACAGGGGGAAAATGAGCAGTTCTTC. As protein: CSVAGQGENEQFF.

This clone came up a few times. The rearrangement uses TRBV5-1 and TRBJ1-2, with a tentative D call TRBD1 (6 bases). This CDR3 is 14 amino acids long. Trimming pared 4 bases from V and 6 bases from J, leaving 16 bases between. Germline lookup yields CDR1 SGHRS and CDR2 YFSETQ. CDR3 amino acids: CASSLQQGPNGYTF. In nucleotides, the CDR3 is TGCGCCAGCAGCCTACAACAGGGACCGAATGGCTACACCTTC.

This clone has only a few counts. The J gene is TRBJ2-2, the V gene TRBV4-2; a weak D match, TRBD1 (6 bases). Germline V gene data show CDR1 as LGHNA and CDR2 as YNFKEQ. The V end lost 3 bases, the J end lost 0 bases, and 14 bases lay between the germline ends. CDR3 length: 17 residues. This CDR3 reads CASSQGDWTANTGELFF. CDR3 in DNA: TGTGCCAGCAGCCAGGGAGACTGGACAGCGAACACCGGGGAGCTGTTTTTT.

V gene TRBV3-1 (or the pseudogene TRBV3-2) combines with J gene TRBJ1-2; 8 positions match TRBD1. The CDR3 has 16 residues. The V gene's germline CDR1 is LGHDT and CDR2 YNNKEL (reference sequence). The junction had 7 bases not matched to a gene; V was cut back by 0 bases and J by 4 bases. In nucleotides, the CDR3 is TGTGCCAGCAGCCAAGATCGTCCAGGGGGCGCCTATGGCTACACCTTC. Protein: CASSQDRPGGAYGYTF.

This chain links TRBV5-1 with TRBJ2-3; D is perhaps TRBD2 (6 bases). In germline, CDR1 is SGHRS, CDR2 YFSETQ. V shed 4 bases and J shed 1 base, with 16 bases lying between them. The CDR3 spans 16 residues. In DNA form, the CDR3 reads TGCGCCAGCAGCCCCGACCCCCAGCGGGGCACAGATACGCAGTATTTT. This encodes CASSPDPQRGTDTQYF. The entire variable domain, with the rest obtained from reference TRBV5-1 and TRBJ2-3, is as follows: KAGVTQTPRYLIKTRGQQVTLSCSPISGHRSVSWYQQTPGQGLQFLFEYFSETQRNKGNFPGRFSGRQFSNSRSEMNVSTLELGDSALYLCASSPDPQRGTDTQYFGPGTRLTVL.